The entry below gives a single T cell receptor (beta chain) sequence along with its context. Its antigen is unknown. The CDR3 totals 18 residues. With 1 base removed from V and 1 base from J, the gap between germline ends came to 17 bases. CDR1 and CDR2 from the germline V gene are SNHLY and FYNNEI. The data were obtained in a study of T cells in Graves' hyperthyroidism and ophthalmopathy. Overall study context: Peripheral blood draws took place at initial diagnosis, ahead of any treatment.

General study results and limits: A model built on 13 V-J features separated ophthalmopathy from stable hyperthyroidism.

From RNA transcripts, TCR beta CDR3 regions were amplified. The primer set for the first-round RT-PCR of the TCR CDR3 was HTBI. In TCRdb, the multiplex PCR reads were re-called with MiXCR into one record per CDR3 protein. The sample has fewer than 700,000 distinct CDR3 sequences; 17% are singletons. The gene calls are TRBV2 and TRBJ1-3, with D uncertain. This TCR came from a woman aged 18-29 years with Graves' ophthalmopathy. The sample was blood. As DNA, the CDR3 is TGTGCCAGCAGTGAAGTAGGCAGCCGAATCCTATCTGGAAACACCATATATTTT. Protein: CASSEVGSRILSGNTIYF.